This entry lists 12 T cell receptor beta chains sequenced from one sample in a study of esophageal squamous cell carcinoma under preoperative chemotherapy. Using its own MiXCR run on the PCR reads, TCRdb lists one record per CDR3 protein. Among about 18,000 distinct CDR3 sequences listed, 40% to 55% were seen once. Time point given: after preoperative PTX-NDP chemotherapy. The material was obtained from a patient given preoperative chemotherapy. These receptors were collected from a human donor with esophageal squamous cell carcinoma. The donor label of this sample is uncertain.

This clonotype was counted at least ten times. This chain uses TRBV7-2 with TRBJ1-6; the D is unclear. The CDR3 spans 13 residues. V gave up 3 bases and J gave up 14 bases, with 14 bases separating them. Per germline, CDR1 SGHTA and CDR2 FQGNSA. CDR3 loop: CASSLVRPPTLHF. The CDR3 nucleotides read TGTGCCAGCAGCTTGGTCAGGCCCCCGACCCTCCACTTT.

About this clonotype: Without the conserved terminal phenylalanine or tryptophan, this CDR3 likely stems from a read error. The chain recombines TRBV12-3 or TRBV12-4 with TRBJ2-5; 9 bases map to TRBD2. With 4 bases clipped from V and 4 bases from J, the junction kept 1 base outside the gene matches. The CDR3 consists of 13 residues. The CDR3 nucleotides read TGTGCCAGCAGTTCTAGCGGGATAGAGACCCAGTACTGC. Protein product: CASSSSGIETQYC.

This clonotype is classed as medium-sized (0.01 to 0.1%). The chain uses TRBV6-5 and TRBJ2-7, with D tentatively TRBD2 (5 bases). V dropped 3 bases and J dropped 3 bases, with 9 bases sitting between them. The V gene's germline CDR1 is MNHEY and CDR2 SVGAGI. The CDR3 is 13 residues long. The CDR3 DNA sequence: TGTGCCAGCAGTTATAACGGGGACTACGAGCAGTACTTC. Protein sequence: CASSYNGDYEQYF.

The gene calls are TRBV7-9 and TRBJ2-4; D unresolved. CDR1 and CDR2 from the germline V gene are SEHNR and FQNEAQ (reference sequence). The V gene lost 5 bases and the J gene lost 13 bases, with 21 bases spanning the gap. The CDR3 spans 14 residues. CDR3: CASSAARAQNTQYF. The CDR3 DNA follows: TGTGCCAGCAGCGCGGCCCGAGCCCAAAACACCCAGTACTTC.

At least ten counts were recorded for this clonotype. V is TRBV6-6 and J is TRBJ2-5; no firm D call. Deletions cut 7 bases from V and 4 bases from J, with 10 bases between. This CDR3 contains 12 residues. CDR1 and CDR2 from the germline V gene are MNHNY and SVGAGI (reference sequence). The CDR3 nucleotides are TGTGCCAGCAAACCGAAGGGAGAGACCCAGTACTTC. This codes for CASKPKGETQYF.

The CDR3 sequence: CASSERQQGLGQPQHF. The DNA for the CDR3 is TGTGCCAGCAGTGAACGGCAACAGGGGTTGGGTCAGCCCCAGCATTTT. The chain joins TRBV2 to TRBJ1-5; TRBD1 aligns across 7 bases. Germline CDR1 and CDR2: SNHLY and FYNNEI. The trim removed 2 bases at V and 6 bases at J, leaving 10 bases unmatched. The CDR3 length is 16 residues.

This clonotype counts as medium-sized. This chain links TRBV7-2 with TRBJ2-7; TRBD2 matches at 8 bases. J lost 2 bases, V lost 1 base, and 4 bases had no gene match. The CDR3 consists of 15 residues. CDR1 is SGHTA, CDR2 FQGNSA, per germline. The CDR3 region is CASSLVGLGTYEQYF. The CDR3, as DNA: TGTGCCAGCAGCTTAGTGGGACTAGGGACCTACGAGCAGTACTTC.

This clonotype was seen a few times. The chain employs TRBV27 and TRBJ2-1; the match to TRBD2 covers 10 bases. The CDR3 spans 15 residues. Germline V gene data show CDR1 as MNHEY and CDR2 as SMNVEV (reference sequence). The junction had 8 bases not matched to a gene; V was cut back by 2 bases and J by 10 bases. This chain's CDR3 is CASSLGSGRVHEQFF. Here the CDR3 DNA reads TGTGCCAGCAGTTTAGGGAGCGGGAGGGTCCACGAGCAGTTCTTC.

The sample holds many counts of this clonotype. V gene TRBV7-8 combines with J gene TRBJ2-3, with unresolved D. The CDR3 is 15 amino acids. Germline CDR1 and CDR2: SGHVS and FQNEAQ. V lost 1 base and J 2 bases, leaving 10 bases between the germline ends. The CDR3 nucleotides read TGTGCCAGCAGCTTAGTGGCTTCCACCACAGATACGCAGTATTTT. The encoded protein is CASSLVASTTDTQYF.

This sequence joins TRBV12-3 or TRBV12-4 and TRBJ2-3; D is unresolved. The J call may be mistaken, given a closer DNA end match to TRBJ2-1. The CDR3 is made up of 12 amino acids. DNA for the CDR3: TGTGCCAGCAGTTTGGCTGACCATGAGCAGTTCTTC. Encoded protein: CASSLADHEQFF.

The chain is built from TRBV27 and TRBJ2-5; 8 bases fit TRBD2. V trimming: 2 bases; J trimming: 2 bases; junction bases outside the gene matches: 7. Germline V gene data show CDR1 as MNHEY and CDR2 as SMNVEV (reference sequence). The CDR3 spans 16 residues. The CDR3 loop reads CASSLETGRAQETQYF. The DNA for the CDR3 is TGTGCCAGCAGTTTAGAAACCGGGAGGGCTCAAGAGACCCAGTACTTC.

J is TRBJ2-3 and V is TRBV11-3; D remains ambiguous. The length of the CDR3 is 14 residues. Germline values: CDR1 SGHNT, CDR2 YENEEA. Trimming removed 1 base from V and 4 bases from J, with 9 bases in between. The CDR3 DNA reads TGTGCCAGCAGCTTAGTGGTTGGTGCAGATACGCAGTATTTT. Translated: CASSLVVGADTQYF.